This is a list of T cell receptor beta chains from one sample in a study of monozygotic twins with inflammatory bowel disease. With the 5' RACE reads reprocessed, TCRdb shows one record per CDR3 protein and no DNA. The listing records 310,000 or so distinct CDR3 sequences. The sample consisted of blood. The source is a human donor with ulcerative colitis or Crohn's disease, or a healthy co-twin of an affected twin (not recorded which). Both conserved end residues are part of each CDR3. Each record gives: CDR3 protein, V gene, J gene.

CDR3aa: CASSLVVWEAAIYEQYF
v_gene: TRBV7-8
j_gene: TRBJ2-7

CDR3aa: CASSDRQGWKETQYF
v_gene: TRBV2
j_gene: TRBJ2-5

CDR3aa: CASSSLLGGQETQYF
v_gene: TRBV27
j_gene: TRBJ2-5

CDR3aa: CSVAAGLINNEQFF
v_gene: TRBV29-1
j_gene: TRBJ2-1

CDR3aa: CSARDYLGSSYEQYF
v_gene: TRBV20-1
j_gene: TRBJ2-7

CDR3aa: CASSWGPSPTDTQYF
v_gene: TRBV27
j_gene: TRBJ2-3

CDR3aa: CASSRGTGGHADTQYF
v_gene: TRBV12-3/TRBV12-4
j_gene: TRBJ2-3

CDR3aa: CSARDPGPDYF
v_gene: TRBV20-1
j_gene: TRBJ1-6

CDR3aa: CSARGLTNEKLFF
v_gene: TRBV20-1
j_gene: TRBJ1-4

CDR3aa: CAISGQSQETQYF
v_gene: TRBV10-3
j_gene: TRBJ2-5

CDR3aa: CSVGQGGNEQFF
v_gene: TRBV29-1
j_gene: TRBJ2-1

CDR3aa: CASSLGSLGAFF
v_gene: TRBV6-5
j_gene: TRBJ1-1

CDR3aa: CASSQESSGGYEQYF
v_gene: TRBV14
j_gene: TRBJ2-7

CDR3aa: CAATGTGELFF
v_gene: TRBV10-3
j_gene: TRBJ2-2

CDR3aa: CSASQRVGTQYF
v_gene: TRBV20-1
j_gene: TRBJ2-3

CDR3aa: CASSTRLGGNENTIYF
v_gene: TRBV21-1
j_gene: TRBJ1-3

CDR3aa: CASSAPGQGINEQFF
v_gene: TRBV4-1
j_gene: TRBJ2-1

CDR3aa: CSVGQDLAYGYTF
v_gene: TRBV29-1
j_gene: TRBJ1-2

CDR3aa: CASSISGNHAYEQFF
v_gene: TRBV7-9
j_gene: TRBJ2-1

CDR3aa: CASRTTMGSTEAFF
v_gene: TRBV12-3/TRBV12-4
j_gene: TRBJ1-1

CDR3aa: CASSSLAGNYNEQFF
v_gene: TRBV5-1
j_gene: TRBJ2-1

CDR3aa: CASSLTIRDQVDF
v_gene: TRBV7-3
j_gene: TRBJ1-1

CDR3aa: CASSAQEDEQFF
v_gene: TRBV7-2
j_gene: TRBJ2-1

CDR3aa: CASSLDRPGGELFF
v_gene: TRBV3-1
j_gene: TRBJ2-2

CDR3aa: CATSRDREPGEQYF
v_gene: TRBV15
j_gene: TRBJ2-7

CDR3aa: CASSSGLLADEQYF
v_gene: TRBV3-1
j_gene: TRBJ2-7

CDR3aa: CASSFGTGRETQYF
v_gene: TRBV5-1
j_gene: TRBJ2-5

CDR3aa: CARRLAGTGELFF
v_gene: TRBV23-1
j_gene: TRBJ2-2

CDR3aa: CASSPRLHNEQFF
v_gene: TRBV5-1
j_gene: TRBJ2-1

CDR3aa: CASSVAPTPNSPLHF
v_gene: TRBV9
j_gene: TRBJ1-6

CDR3aa: CATSRDLSNYGYTF
v_gene: TRBV15
j_gene: TRBJ1-2

CDR3aa: CASSLMGGPTDTQYF
v_gene: TRBV7-3
j_gene: TRBJ2-3

CDR3aa: CASTSASLGTEAFF
v_gene: TRBV6-9
j_gene: TRBJ1-1

CDR3aa: CASSYATGGGTDTQYF
v_gene: TRBV5-1
j_gene: TRBJ2-3

CDR3aa: CASSATRDRGEKLFF
v_gene: TRBV18
j_gene: TRBJ1-4

CDR3aa: CASSPIDSWAYNEQFF
v_gene: TRBV7-9
j_gene: TRBJ2-1

CDR3aa: CASSFPSSLQGMNYGYTF
v_gene: TRBV12-3/TRBV12-4
j_gene: TRBJ1-2

CDR3aa: CSARDVTGVDYGYTF
v_gene: TRBV20-1
j_gene: TRBJ1-2

CDR3aa: CASRRTGGMSGELFF
v_gene: TRBV6-2/TRBV6-3
j_gene: TRBJ2-2

CDR3aa: CASSLSGGNTIYF
v_gene: TRBV12-3/TRBV12-4
j_gene: TRBJ1-3

CDR3aa: CASMTRDSEGGDTQYF
v_gene: TRBV23-1
j_gene: TRBJ2-3

CDR3aa: CASSQQVGTRDYGYTF
v_gene: TRBV12-3/TRBV12-4
j_gene: TRBJ1-2

CDR3aa: CASSQQNTEAFF
v_gene: TRBV7-6
j_gene: TRBJ1-1

CDR3aa: CAINLQPSGGYTF
v_gene: TRBV10-3
j_gene: TRBJ1-2

CDR3aa: CASSKDRGTETQYF
v_gene: TRBV5-1
j_gene: TRBJ2-5

CDR3aa: CSARDLRRGPNYGYTF
v_gene: TRBV20-1
j_gene: TRBJ1-2

CDR3aa: CASSEDRVAGELFF
v_gene: TRBV9
j_gene: TRBJ2-2

CDR3aa: CASSPRGREEQFF
v_gene: TRBV27
j_gene: TRBJ2-1

CDR3aa: CASGPEGLAGSYEQYF
v_gene: TRBV21-1
j_gene: TRBJ2-7

CDR3aa: CASSYSGLNTGELFF
v_gene: TRBV6-5
j_gene: TRBJ2-2